The clone carrying this T cell receptor beta chain occurred many times. What it recognizes is unknown. The sample comes from a study of CD8+CD57+ T cells in acquired aplastic anemia. Study in general: Isolated CD4+ and CD8+ cells, once sorted, yielded DNA averaging about 3.4 ug. General study results and limits: Around 29 shared CD8+ CDR3s appeared highly expressed within patients' immunodominant clones.

Patients picked for sequencing had shown CD8+CD57+ cell expansion detected by flow cytometry. Patients had undergone no therapy by the time their blood was sampled. Germline trimming cut 4 bases from V and 7 bases from J; bases unmatched to any gene: 4. The CDR3 loop spans 14 amino acids. Germline V gene sequence: CDR1 MNHNS, CDR2 SASEGT. Profiles of TCR beta VDJ and CDR3 were generated from a genomic DNA template. TCRdb processed the reads anew with MiXCR; each CDR3 protein has one entry. The repertoire consists of 150,000 to 200,000 distinct CDR3 sequences, with less than 60% occurring once and the leading ten covering around 3%.

The material sequenced was sorted CD4+, CD8+, or CD8+CD57+ T cells (not recorded which) from PBMCs. The V gene is TRBV6-1, the J gene TRBJ1-6, with TRBD1 matching 7 bases. The TCR originated in a human donor with aplastic anemia. In DNA form, the CDR3 reads TGTGCCAGCAGTGTTCAGGGGGTGAATTCACCCCTCCACTTT. Protein product: CASSVQGVNSPLHF.